This TCR beta chain stems from a study of T cell repertoires in cytomegalovirus infection. There are a few counts of this clonotype. Its antigen is unidentified. TCRdb analysed the reads with MiXCR anew, one entry per CDR3 protein. The sample has under 50,000 distinct CDR3 sequences, roughly 22% seen once. The CDR3 runs 15 residues. Trimming took 0 bases from V and 10 from J, leaving 16 bases between them. In germline, CDR1 is SEHNR, CDR2 FQNEAQ (reference sequence). This sequence was found in a human donor in good health (CMV status not recorded). Some clones in this sample may be carry-over from other donors' samples. The input for sequencing was CD8+ T cells from cultured PBMCs, taken from culture after CMV antigen stimulation. The chain is built from TRBV7-9 and TRBJ2-1, with D hard to call. As DNA, the CDR3 is TGTGCCAGCAGCTTAGCCCTGGGTGGGCCCCTCGAGCAGTTCTTC. It specifies CASSLALGGPLEQFF.